The 6 T cell receptor beta chains reported below all come from one sample, sequenced in a study of vaccination and CD4 T cells after COVID-19. These receptors' antigens are unknown. Treatment of the sample: 10-day PBMC culture with coronavirus spike peptide pools or control peptides (ViraFEST assay). The study sequenced cultured CD4+ T cell DNA using the Oncomine TCR Beta short-read assay. From the PCR reads, TCRdb called clonotypes with MiXCR, one entry per CDR3 protein. The sample shows approximately 20,000 distinct CDR3 sequences, around two fifths of them seen only once. Sequenced input: cultured CD4+ T cells from blood. The receptors derive from a human donor with COVID-19.

This clonotype was recorded a few times. The rearrangement uses TRBV7-2 and TRBJ1-6; D gene uncertain. The germline V gene has CDR1 SGHTA and CDR2 FQGNSA. The length of the CDR3 is 12 residues. With 3 bases removed from V and 8 bases from J, the gap between germline ends came to 5 bases. The chain's CDR3 is CASSFSDSPLHF. CDR3 DNA sequence: TGTGCCAGCAGCTTTTCCGATTCACCCCTCCACTTT.

V and J are TRBV9 and TRBJ2-3; D is ambiguous. The CDR3 consists of 13 residues. Germline-derived CDR1 and CDR2 are SGDLS and YYNGEE. V gave up 0 bases and J gave up 3 bases, with 5 bases separating them. CDR3 DNA: TGTGCCAGCAGCGTAGCGGATACAGATACGCAGTATTTT. Its protein is CASSVADTDTQYF.

The chain carries TRBV6-2 or TRBV6-3 and TRBJ2-7; D tentatively fits TRBD1 or TRBD2 (7 bases each). CDR1 MNHEY and CDR2 SVGEGT come from the germline V gene. This CDR3 has 14 amino acids. V was shortened by 6 bases and J by 5 bases, with 17 bases between the two germline ends. In DNA, the CDR3 is TGTGCCAGCAGGCGACAGGGAGGGAAGAACGAGCAGTACTTC. Residues: CASRRQGGKNEQYF.

The chain links TRBV6-1 to TRBJ2-7, with TRBD1 matching 7 bases. The germline V gene encodes CDR1 MNHNS and CDR2 SASEGT. Unmatched junction bases numbered 6, after V lost 6 bases and J lost 4 bases. The CDR3 extends over 13 amino acids. The CDR3 reads CASSSARGYEQYF. The CDR3 nucleotides are TGTGCCAGCAGCTCAGCCAGGGGGTACGAGCAGTACTTC.

The genes are TRBV11-3 and TRBJ1-1; D perhaps matches TRBD1 (5 bases). This CDR3 is 13 amino acids long. V was cut by 5 bases and J by 3 bases, with 10 bases left in between. Germline loops: CDR1 SGHNT, CDR2 YENEEA. The DNA for the CDR3 is TGTGCCAGCAGCGCCGGGACCTACACTGAAGCTTTCTTT. Amino acid sequence: CASSAGTYTEAFF.

The gene calls are TRBV11-3 and TRBJ2-7; the match to TRBD1 covers 8 bases. The CDR3 loop spans 14 amino acids. Unmatched junction bases numbered 4, after V lost 2 bases and J lost 4 bases. Germline loops: CDR1 SGHNT, CDR2 YENEEA. Here the CDR3 DNA reads TGTGCCAGCAGCTTACGTGGACAGGGATACGAGCAGTACTTC. Translation gives CASSLRGQGYEQYF.